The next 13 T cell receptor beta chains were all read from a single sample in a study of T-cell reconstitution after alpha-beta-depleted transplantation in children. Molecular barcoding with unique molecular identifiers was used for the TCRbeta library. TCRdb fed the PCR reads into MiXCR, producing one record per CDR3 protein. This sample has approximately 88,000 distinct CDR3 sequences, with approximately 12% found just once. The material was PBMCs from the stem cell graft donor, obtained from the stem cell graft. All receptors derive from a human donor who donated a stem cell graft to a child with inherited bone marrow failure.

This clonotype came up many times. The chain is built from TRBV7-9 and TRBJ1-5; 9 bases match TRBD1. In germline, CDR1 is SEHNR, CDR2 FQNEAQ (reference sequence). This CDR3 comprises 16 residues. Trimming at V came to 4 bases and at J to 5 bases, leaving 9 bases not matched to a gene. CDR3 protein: CASSSTGTGLDQPQHF. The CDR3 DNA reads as TGTGCCAGCAGCTCAACCGGGACAGGGCTCGATCAGCCCCAGCATTTT. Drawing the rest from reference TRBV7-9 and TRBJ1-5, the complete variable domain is DTGVSQNPRHKITKRGQNVTFRCDPISEHNRLYWYRQTLGQGPEFLTYFQNEAQLEKSRLLSDRFSAERPKGSFSTLEIQRTEQGDSAMYLCASSSTGTGLDQPQHFGDGTRLSIL.

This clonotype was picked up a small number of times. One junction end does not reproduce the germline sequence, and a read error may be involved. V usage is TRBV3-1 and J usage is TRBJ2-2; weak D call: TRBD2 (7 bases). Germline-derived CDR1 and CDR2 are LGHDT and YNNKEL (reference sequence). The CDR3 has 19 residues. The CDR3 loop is CACSQPRWRGPTPPGELFF. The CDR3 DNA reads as TGTGCCTGCAGCCAACCGAGGTGGCGGGGGCCGACGCCCCCCGGGGAGCTGTTTTTT.

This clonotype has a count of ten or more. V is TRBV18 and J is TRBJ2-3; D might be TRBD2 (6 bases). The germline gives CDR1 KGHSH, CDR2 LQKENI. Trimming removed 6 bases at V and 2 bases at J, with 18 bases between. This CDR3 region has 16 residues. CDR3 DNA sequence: TGTGCCAGCTCGCTACGGGACTCTGCTAACACAGATACGCAGTATTTT. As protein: CASSLRDSANTDTQYF.

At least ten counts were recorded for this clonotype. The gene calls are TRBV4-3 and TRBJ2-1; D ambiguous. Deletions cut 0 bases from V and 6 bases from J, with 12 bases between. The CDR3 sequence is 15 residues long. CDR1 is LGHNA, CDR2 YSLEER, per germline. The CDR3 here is CASSQDTPIGNEQFF. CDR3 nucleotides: TGCGCCAGCAGCCAAGATACCCCGATTGGCAATGAGCAGTTCTTC.

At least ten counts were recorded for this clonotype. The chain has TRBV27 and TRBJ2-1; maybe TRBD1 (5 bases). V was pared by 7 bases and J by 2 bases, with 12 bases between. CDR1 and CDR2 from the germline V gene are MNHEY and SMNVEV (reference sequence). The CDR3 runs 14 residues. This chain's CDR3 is CASTAPGTYNEQFF. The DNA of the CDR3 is TGTGCCAGCACCGCCCCAGGGACCTACAATGAGCAGTTCTTC.

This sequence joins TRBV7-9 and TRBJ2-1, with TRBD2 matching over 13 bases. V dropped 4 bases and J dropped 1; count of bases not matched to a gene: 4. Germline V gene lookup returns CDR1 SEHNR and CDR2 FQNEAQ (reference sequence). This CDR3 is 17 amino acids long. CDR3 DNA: TGTGCCAGCAGCTCCCAGGGACTAGCGGGATCCTACAATGAGCAGTTCTTC. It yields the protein CASSSQGLAGSYNEQFF.

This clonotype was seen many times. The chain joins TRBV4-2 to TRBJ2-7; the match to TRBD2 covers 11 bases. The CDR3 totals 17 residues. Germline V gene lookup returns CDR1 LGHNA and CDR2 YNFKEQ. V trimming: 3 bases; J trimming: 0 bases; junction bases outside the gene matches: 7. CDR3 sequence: CASSQGLADPLSYEQYF. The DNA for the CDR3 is TGTGCCAGCAGCCAGGGACTAGCGGATCCCCTCTCCTACGAGCAGTACTTC.

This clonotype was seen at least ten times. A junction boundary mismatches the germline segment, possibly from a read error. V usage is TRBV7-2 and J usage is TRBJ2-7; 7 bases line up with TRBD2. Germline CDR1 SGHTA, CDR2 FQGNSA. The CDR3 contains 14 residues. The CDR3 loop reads CASNLRTSSYEQYF. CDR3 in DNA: TGTGCCAGCAACTTAAGGACTAGCTCCTACGAGCAGTACTTC. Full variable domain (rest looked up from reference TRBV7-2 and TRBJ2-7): GAGVSQSPSNKVTEKGKDVELRCDPISGHTALYWYRQSLGQGLEFLIYFQGNSAPDKSGLPSDRFSAERTGGSVSTLTIQRTQQEDSAVYLCASNLRTSSYEQYFGPGTRLTVT.

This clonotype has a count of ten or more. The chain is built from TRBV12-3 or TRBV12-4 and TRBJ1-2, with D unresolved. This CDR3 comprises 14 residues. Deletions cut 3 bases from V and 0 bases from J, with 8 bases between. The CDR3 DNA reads TGTGCCAGCAGTTTCGGGGAGTCTAACTATGGCTACACCTTC. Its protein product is CASSFGESNYGYTF.

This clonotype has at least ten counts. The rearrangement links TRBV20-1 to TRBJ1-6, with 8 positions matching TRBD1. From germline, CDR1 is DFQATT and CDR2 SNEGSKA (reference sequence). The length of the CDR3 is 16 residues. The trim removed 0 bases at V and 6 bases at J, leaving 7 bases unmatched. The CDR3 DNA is TGCAGTGCTAGAGATTGGACAGGGATGTTTAATTCACCCCTCCACTTT. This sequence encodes CSARDWTGMFNSPLHF.

This CDR3 is CAISESPGQENYGYTF. CDR3 nucleotides: TGTGCCATCAGTGAGTCCCCGGGACAGGAGAACTATGGCTACACCTTC. The chain uses TRBV10-3 and TRBJ1-2; 8 positions agree with TRBD1. Germline trimming cut 0 bases from V and 2 bases from J; bases unmatched to any gene: 5. The CDR3 is 16 amino acids. Germline loops: CDR1 ENHRY, CDR2 SYGVKD.

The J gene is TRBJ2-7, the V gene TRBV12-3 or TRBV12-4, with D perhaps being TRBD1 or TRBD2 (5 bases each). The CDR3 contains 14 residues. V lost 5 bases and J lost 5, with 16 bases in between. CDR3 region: CASSVRSGTDEQYF. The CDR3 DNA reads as TGTGCCAGCAGTGTTAGGTCCGGGACCGACGAGCAGTACTTC.

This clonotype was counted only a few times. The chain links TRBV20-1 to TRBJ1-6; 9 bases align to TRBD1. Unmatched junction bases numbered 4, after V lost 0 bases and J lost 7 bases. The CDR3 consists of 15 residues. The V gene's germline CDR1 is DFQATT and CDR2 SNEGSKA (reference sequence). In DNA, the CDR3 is TGCAGTGCTAGAGATTCAGGACAGGGGAATTCACCCCTCCACTTT. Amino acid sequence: CSARDSGQGNSPLHF.